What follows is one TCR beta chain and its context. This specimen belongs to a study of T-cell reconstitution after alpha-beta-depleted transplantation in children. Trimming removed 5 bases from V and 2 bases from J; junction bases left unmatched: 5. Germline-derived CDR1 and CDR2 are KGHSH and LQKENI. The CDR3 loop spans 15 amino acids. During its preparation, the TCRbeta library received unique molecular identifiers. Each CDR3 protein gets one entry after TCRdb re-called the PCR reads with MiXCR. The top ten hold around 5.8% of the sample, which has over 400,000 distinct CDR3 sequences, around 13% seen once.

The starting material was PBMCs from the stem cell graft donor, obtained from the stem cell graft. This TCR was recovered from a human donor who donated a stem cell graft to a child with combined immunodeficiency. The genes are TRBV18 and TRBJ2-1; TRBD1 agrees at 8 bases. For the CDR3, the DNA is TGTGCCAGCTCAGGCGAACAGGGGGCCTACAATGAGCAGTTCTTC. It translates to CASSGEQGAYNEQFF.